Below, one T cell receptor beta chain is given with its context. This entry comes from a study of blood T cell repertoires in COVID-19. Study in general: Samples of COVID-19 (acute and convalescent) were obtained from the United States, Italy and Spain. T cells, B-cell-depleted T cells, or PBMCs provided the cDNA or gDNA that served as material.

Germline lookup yields CDR1 MGHDK and CDR2 SYGVNS. J gave up 4 bases and V 6 bases, and 7 bases lay outside the gene matches. There are 16 residues in the CDR3. Per the study methods: Amplifying reference gene primers gave estimates of nucleated cell counts. TCRdb's table, derived via immunoSEQ multiplex PCR, lists solely in-frame clones and lacks some. That table is the source of V, J and clone size, and D and trimming were worked out from the DNA. Of some 120,000 clones in the sample, around 87% were seen once. This receptor was taken from a woman aged 60-75 years with acute or convalescent COVID-19. Sequencing was done on a sample of peripheral blood. V and J are TRBV25-1 and TRBJ1-5; 12 nucleotides agree with TRBD1. The CDR3 loop is CASSSGTGGSNQPQHF. CDR3 bases: TGTGCCAGCAGCTCCGGGACAGGGGGCTCAAATCAGCCCCAGCATTTT.